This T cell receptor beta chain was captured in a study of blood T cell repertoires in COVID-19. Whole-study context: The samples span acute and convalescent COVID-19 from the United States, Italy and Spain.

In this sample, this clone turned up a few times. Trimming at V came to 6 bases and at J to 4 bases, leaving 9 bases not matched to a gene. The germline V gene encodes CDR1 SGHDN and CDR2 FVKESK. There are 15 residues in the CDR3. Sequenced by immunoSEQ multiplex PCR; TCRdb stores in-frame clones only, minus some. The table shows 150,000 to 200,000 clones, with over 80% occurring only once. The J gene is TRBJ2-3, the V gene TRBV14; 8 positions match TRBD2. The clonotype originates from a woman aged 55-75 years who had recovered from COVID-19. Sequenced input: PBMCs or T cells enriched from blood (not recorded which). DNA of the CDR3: TGTGCCAGCAGGTCGGGGGGGCTGGAGGCAGATACGCAGTATTTT. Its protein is CASRSGGLEADTQYF. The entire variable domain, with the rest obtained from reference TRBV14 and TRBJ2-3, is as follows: EAGVTQFPSHSVIEKGQTVTLRCDPISGHDNLYWYRRVMGKEIKFLLHFVKESKQDESGMPNNRFLAERTGGTYSTLKVQPAELEDSGVYFCASRSGGLEADTQYFGPGTRLTVL.